This entry features one TCR beta chain sequence. The antigen this receptor binds is unknown. No much larger clonotype is one base removed from it; base qualities were not supplied. This sample is part of a study of Ad26.COV2.S vaccination and SARS-CoV-2 variants (dated by TCRdb to the early 2020s). Broadly, across the study: Donors in the vaccine arm were drawn from COV1001, a phase I-IIa trial of Ad26.COV2.S in healthy adults that was multicentre, randomized, double-blind and placebo-controlled. A total of 32 samples were included in the TCR-sequenced set, comprising around 20 Ad26.COV2.S vaccine recipients, 5 placebo recipients and 8 SARS-CoV-2 convalescent individuals. Ad26.COV2.S was administered intramuscularly at a dose of 5x10^10 or 1x10^11 viral particles, either as one shot or as two shots given 56 days apart. Trial participants were randomized into five groups of five: low-dose or high-dose Ad26.COV2.S given once or twice, or placebo on both occasions. Investigators did not know the trial group allocation while performing experiments and assessing outcomes. The specificity and breadth of SARS-CoV-2-reactive T cell receptors after Ad26.COV2.S vaccination were assessed by TCRbeta repertoire sequencing. The investigation overall reported the following: According to the authors, total T cell responses may have been underestimated by the TCR breadth and depth analyses. After vaccination, substantial breadth of spike-specific CD8+ and CD4+ T cell responses was reported. Comparing responses between vaccine doses or regimens was not something the study was powered to do. Ad26.COV2.S recipients had higher spike-specific TCR breadth than placebo recipients (P = 0.0014). Non-spike TCR breadth was comparable between vaccine and placebo recipients, consistent with the vaccine containing only spike.

The CDR3 covers 14 residues, taking in both the cysteine and the phenylalanine. The sequence is cut down to CDR3 DNA, 42 bases in frame from base 1. V is reduced by 5 bases and J by 8 bases, leaving a spacing of 15 bases between them. The germline V gene (reference sequence) sets CDR1 to PRHDT and CDR2 to FYEKMQ. Sample treatment or condition, as interpreted from the label and publication: roughly 19 received Ad26.COV2.S at low or high dose, single or two shots; five or six received placebo; per-sample allocation not given. Repertoires of vaccine and placebo recipients were sequenced from samples collected on day 63 after the first injection. Between 29 July and 7 August 2020, Cohort 1b enrolled about two dozen adults aged 18-55 years at one site in Boston, USA. As a vaccine, Ad26.COV2.S was a replication-incompetent adenovirus type 26 vector that expressed a prefusion-stabilized SARS-CoV-2 spike protein derived from the original Wuhan strain.

The immunoSEQ Assay was used to sequence TCRbeta CDR3 regions. After extraction, genomic DNA underwent amplification by bias-controlled multiplex PCR, followed by high-throughput sequencing. The paper's data handling went like this. To quantify the absolute abundance of every unique TCRbeta CDR3 region, sequences were collapsed and filtered. T cell fraction was estimated by normalizing TCRbeta template counts to usable DNA, with usable DNA measured through amplification of reference genes found in all nucleated cells. Repertoire TCRs were annotated as SARS-CoV-2-specific when V gene, CDR3 amino acid sequence and J gene were exactly matched to a known reactive TCR set. The reference SARS-CoV-2 TCR set came from MIRA and was filtered for enrichment in COVID-19-positive ImmuneCODE repertoires, removing public or cross-reactive TCRs. Based on the MIRA antigens, annotated TCRs were further analysed at the level of specific ORF or position within ORF. Breadth was defined as the number of annotated unique rearrangements divided by the total number of unique productive rearrangements, and depth was defined as the summed frequency of the annotated unique rearrangements. Two-sided Wilcoxon rank-sum tests were used to compare TCR breadth between groups. The table was pulled from immuneACCESS by TCRdb, which kept in-frame rearrangements only. Such tables lose some clones; where checked, under half of the loss comes from unresolved V genes, and the rest has no known cause. V and J calls and clone size are given by that table; D and trimming were obtained from the DNA. Present in this sample are approximately 460,000 clones, roughly 87% of which were seen just once. The ten top clones hold 1.5% to 2% of the sample.

Recombination connected TRBV13 to TRBJ1-4; TRBD1 is possibly the D segment (6 matching bases). The source was peripheral blood, collected in a trial of Ad26.COV2.S vaccine versus placebo. This clonotype was obtained from a person aged 18 to 65 who received the Ad26.COV2.S COVID-19 vaccine or a placebo. The CDR3 reads as follows: CASSIRGPEEKLFF. Here is the DNA: TGTGCCAGCAGCATCCGGGGGCCGGAGGAAAAACTGTTTTTT.